This T cell receptor (beta chain) is from a study of T cell changes during pregnancy in multiple sclerosis. CDR3 length equals 17 residues. Germline CDR1 reads LNHDA; CDR2 reads SQIVND (reference sequence). The ends were cut back, 5 bases at V and 2 bases at J, with 22 bases in the middle. Some clones are missing from TCRdb's copy, which holds only in-frame ones; the method was immunoSEQ multiplex PCR. The data contain roughly 76,000 clones, nearly 95% of them singletons. The sample here was CD4+ T cells from peripheral blood mononuclear cells, taken after pregnancy. This TCR derives from a female donor with multiple sclerosis, enrolled in a pregnancy study. This sequence joins TRBV19 and TRBJ2-7, with D perhaps TRBD1 (6 bases). The CDR3 sequence: CASSGGRHGTLPYEQYF. Here the CDR3 DNA reads TGTGCCAGTAGTGGGGGACGTCATGGGACACTACCCTACGAGCAGTACTTC.